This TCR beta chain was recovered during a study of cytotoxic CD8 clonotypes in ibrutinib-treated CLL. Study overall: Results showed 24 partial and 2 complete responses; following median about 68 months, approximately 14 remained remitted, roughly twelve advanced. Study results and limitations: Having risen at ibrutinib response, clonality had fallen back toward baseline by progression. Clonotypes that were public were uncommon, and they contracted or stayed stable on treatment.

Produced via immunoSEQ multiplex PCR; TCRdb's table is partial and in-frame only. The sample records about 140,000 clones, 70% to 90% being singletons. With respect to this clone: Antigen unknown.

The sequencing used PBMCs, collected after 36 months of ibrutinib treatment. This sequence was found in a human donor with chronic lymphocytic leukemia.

The CDR3: CASSEFQGAKVSPLHF. The CDR3 nucleotides are TGTGCCAGCAGTGAATTCCAGGGGGCGAAGGTTTCACCCCTCCACTTT. V and J are TRBV2 and TRBJ1-6; 8 positions agree with TRBD1. V lost 2 bases, J lost 9 bases, and 9 bases stayed unmatched. Germline loops: CDR1 SNHLY, CDR2 FYNNEI. This CDR3 has 16 residues.